Below, 13 T cell receptor beta chains from the same sample are listed, as sequenced in a study of blood T cell repertoires in COVID-19. Only in-frame clones appear in the TCRdb table, and some are missing; sequencing was by immunoSEQ multiplex PCR. The sample comprises about 370,000 clones, over 85% of which are singletons, and 1.7% rests with the top ten. The source material was PBMCs or T cells enriched from blood (not recorded which). Receptors were obtained from a woman in her 30s who had recovered from COVID-19.

The chain carries TRBV7-9 and TRBJ2-6; 9 positions agree with TRBD1. This CDR3 region has 18 residues. Germline lookup yields CDR1 SEHNR and CDR2 FQNEAQ (reference sequence). J was trimmed by 2 bases and V by 1 base; bases with no gene match: 6. In DNA form, the CDR3 reads TGTGCCAGCAGCTTAGGGGACAGGGTTTTAACTGGGGCCAACGTCCTGACTTTC. This gives the protein CASSLGDRVLTGANVLTF.

This sequence joins TRBV28 and TRBJ1-1, with TRBD1 matching 7 bases. V shed 2 bases and J 4 bases; nucleotides not matched to a gene: 4. Germline CDR1 reads MDHEN; CDR2 reads SYDVKM. This CDR3 is built from 14 residues. The DNA of the CDR3 is TGTGCCAGCAGTTTAGACAGGGTTGTCACTGAAGCTTTCTTT. As protein: CASSLDRVVTEAFF.

CDR3 sequence reads: CASGLLGDTEAFF. DNA for the CDR3: TGTGCTAGTGGCTTACTAGGAGACACTGAAGCTTTCTTT. This chain uses TRBV12-5 with TRBJ1-1; D not resolved. V was cut by 6 bases and J by 3 bases, with 11 bases left in between. CDR3 length: 13 amino acids. Per germline, CDR1 LGHNT and CDR2 FRNRAP.

The chain joins TRBV6-4 to TRBJ2-6; D is perhaps TRBD2 (6 bases). V was trimmed by 5 bases and J by 0 bases, leaving 8 bases between them. Germline V CDR1 and CDR2: MRHNA, SNTAGT. The CDR3 is 15 residues long. The CDR3 DNA reads as TGTGCCAGCAGTCCCGGGGGCTCTGGGGCCAACGTCCTGACTTTC. Translated: CASSPGGSGANVLTF.

The chain carries TRBV2 and TRBJ2-7; D not certain. Trimming shortened V by 6 bases and J by 2 bases, and 8 bases separated the two germline ends. The CDR3 spans 12 residues. CDR1 and CDR2 from the germline V gene are SNHLY and FYNNEI. The CDR3 protein is CASRIAPYEQYF. DNA of the CDR3: TGTGCCAGCAGGATAGCCCCCTACGAGCAGTACTTC. Using reference TRBV2 and TRBJ2-7 for the parts outside the CDR3, the full variable domain is EPEVTQTPSHQVTQMGQEVILRCVPISNHLYFYWYRQILGQKVEFLVSFYNNEISEKSEIFDDQFSVERPDGSNFTLKIRSTKLEDSAMYFCASRIAPYEQYFGPGTRLTVT.

The genes are TRBV27 and TRBJ2-7; possible D gene TRBD2, 5 bases. Germline CDR1 reads MNHEY; CDR2 reads SMNVEV (reference sequence). V lost 5 bases and J 1 base, leaving 18 bases between the germline ends. The CDR3 consists of 16 residues. The chain's CDR3 is CASSAGGGRGSYEQYF. In nucleotides, the CDR3 is TGTGCCAGCAGTGCTGGCGGCGGGCGCGGATCCTACGAGCAGTACTTC.

This chain connects TRBV19 to TRBJ1-1; D uncertain. The CDR3 extends over 15 amino acids. V was trimmed by 5 bases and J by 6 bases, leaving 19 bases between them. Germline V lookup: CDR1 LNHDA, CDR2 SQIVND (reference sequence). For the CDR3, the DNA is TGTGCCAGTAGTCCTCTGGCCGAGAGGAGGGCTGAAGCTTTCTTT. It specifies CASSPLAERRAEAFF.

The CDR3 DNA reads TGTGCCAGCAGCTTATCCACAACAGGGGCGGCTAATGAAAAACTGTTTTTT. Translating it yields CASSLSTTGAANEKLFF. The rearrangement joins TRBV7-2 to TRBJ1-4, with 7 nucleotides matching TRBD1. Per the germline V gene, CDR1 is SGHTA and CDR2 is FQGNSA. There are 17 residues in the CDR3. Trimming at V came to 2 bases and at J to 3 bases, leaving 9 bases not matched to a gene.

The J gene is TRBJ2-2, the V gene TRBV3-1 (or the pseudogene TRBV3-2); TRBD2 matches at 11 bases. The CDR3 has 16 amino acids. V lost 5 bases, J lost 1 base, and 3 bases stayed unmatched. Germline V gene lookup returns CDR1 LGHDT and CDR2 YNNKEL (reference sequence). The CDR3 spells CASSRGLAVNTGELFF. The CDR3 DNA is TGTGCCAGCAGCAGGGGACTAGCGGTGAACACCGGGGAGCTGTTTTTT.

The chain is built from TRBV9 and TRBJ2-7, with 8 bases matching TRBD1. The germline V gene encodes CDR1 SGDLS and CDR2 YYNGEE. This CDR3 contains 14 residues. J was trimmed by 7 bases and V by 1 base; bases with no gene match: 7. CDR3 nucleotides: TGTGCCAGCAGCGTATCGGACAGGGTCTGGGAGCAGTACTTC. Its protein is CASSVSDRVWEQYF.

The rearrangement joins TRBV5-1 to TRBJ2-3; tentatively, D is TRBD2 (5 bases). V shed 4 bases and J shed 2 bases, with 20 bases lying between them. CDR1 is SGHRS and CDR2 is YFSETQ in the germline V gene. This CDR3 has 17 residues. The CDR3 DNA follows: TGCGCCAGCAGCCCCGCTCAGCGGCGAATAAACACAGATACGCAGTATTTT. Protein: CASSPAQRRINTDTQYF.

This chain joins TRBV7-2 and TRBJ2-1, with 9 bases lining up with TRBD2. The CDR3 runs 16 residues. CDR1 is SGHTA, CDR2 FQGNSA, per germline. Trimming cost V 5 bases and J 8 bases; bases outside gene matches: 13. CDR3 in DNA: TGTGCCAGCAGCCGTCGACTAGCGGAAGTGGCTTATGAGCAGTTCTTC. This sequence encodes CASSRRLAEVAYEQFF. The whole variable domain, filled in from reference TRBV7-2 and TRBJ2-1, reads GAGVSQSPSNKVTEKGKDVELRCDPISGHTALYWYRQSLGQGLEFLIYFQGNSAPDKSGLPSDRFSAERTGGSVSTLTIQRTQQEDSAVYLCASSRRLAEVAYEQFFGPGTRLTVL.

Worth noting for this clone: Other nucleotide sequences in the sample specify the same CDR3. CDR3 residues: CASSILSGNTIYF. For the CDR3, the DNA is TGTGCCAGTAGTATCCTCAGTGGAAACACCATATATTTT. V and J are TRBV19 and TRBJ1-3; unclear D gene. The CDR3 consists of 13 residues. Trimming pared 3 bases from V and 3 bases from J, leaving 6 bases between. Germline V gene lookup returns CDR1 LNHDA and CDR2 SQIVND (reference sequence).